This T cell receptor (beta chain) was profiled in a study of blood T cell repertoires in COVID-19 (dated by TCRdb to 2018 to 2020). For the wider study: Samples from collaborators originated in the United States, Italy and Spain and spanned both the acute and convalescent phases of COVID-19. The sample metadata nearly always contained a de-identified subject ID, COVID-19 status, age in years and sex. The samples were drawn from two sources: the first 160 participants of the ongoing ImmuneRACE study, and fewer than 1,500 subjects contributed by 6 global collaborators. HLA class I and class II types, where available, came from metadata supplied by the sample provider rather than from assay-based typing. The material from the prospective study consisted of cDNA or gDNA derived from T cells, B-cell-depleted T cells, or PBMCs. Subjects who had been exposed to COVID-19, were actively infected with it, or had recovered from it provided the deeply sampled blood TCRbeta repertoires that made up the dataset. The repertoires were made available in a free public database intended to serve as a resource for research on the immune response to SARS-CoV-2. What the study reported, not specific to this receptor: The amount of clinical and demographic metadata varied by source and participant and was provided uncurated.

Concerning this clone: Its binding antigen is unknown. It has no much larger one-base neighbor in the sample; base qualities were not kept.

The cysteine opens and the phenylalanine closes a CDR3 of 14 amino acids. Left in the record is the CDR3 DNA by itself, 42 bases read in frame from the first base. Trimming removed 2 bases from V and 3 bases from J; the gene matches leave 4 bases unexplained. CDR1 is given as SGHNT and CDR2 as YYREEE, both from the germline V gene (reference sequence). Participants in the prospective study were enrolled through a virtual design, were aged about 18 to 89 years, and lived in 24 United States geographic areas. Cohort assignment in the prospective study relied on participant-reported clinical history from a screening survey and a study questionnaire. For ImmuneRACE Cohort 3, a participant was defined as recovered based on two consecutive negative NP/OP PCR tests, clearance by a healthcare professional, or resolution of symptoms. Mobile phlebotomists in the prospective study collected whole blood, serum and a nasopharyngeal or oropharyngeal swab from every participant. Participants in the prospective study had the option to provide additional blood draws and questionnaires over a roughly 2-month period. Blood samples from the prospective study were shipped frozen or at room temperature prior to DNA extraction.

TCRbeta CDR3 regions were amplified from genomic DNA by means of the immunoSEQ Assay, a bias-controlled multiplex PCR. The study's processing was this. Nucleated cell counts per sample were estimated from amplification of reference gene primers within the assay. To quantify the absolute abundance of each unique TCRbeta CDR3 rearrangement, sequence reads were collapsed and filtered. For each sample, productive Simpson clonality was calculated by taking the square root of Simpson's diversity index across productive rearrangements. This immuneACCESS table, as held by TCRdb, lists in-frame sequences with V and J called but not all clones. Of the missing ones, under half trace to an unresolved V gene in checked studies; the others have no known cause. That table gives V, J and clone size, and the DNA gave D and trimming. Recorded for this sample are around 170,000 clones; under 85% of them occurred a single time. Together, the top ten hold 12% of the sample.

The rearrangement combines TRBV5-4 with TRBJ2-5; TRBD1 matches 7 bases in the middle. The sequence derives from a man aged 50 or older who had recovered from COVID-19. Input material: PBMCs or T cells enriched from blood (not recorded which). The bases read TGTGCCAGCAGCTTATACAGGGGAGAAGAGACCCAGTACTTC. It codes for CASSLYRGEETQYF.